The 31 T cell receptor beta chains in this list originate from one sample, sequenced in a study of Graves' ophthalmopathy and Graves' hyperthyroidism. RNA transcripts served as template for amplifying TCR beta CDR3 sequences. First-round RT-PCR employed HTBI primers, with a second-round multiplex PCR after it. Via MiXCR, TCRdb re-called the multiplex PCR reads, giving one row per CDR3 protein. The sample comprises around 1,000,000 distinct CDR3 sequences, less than 45% of which are singletons, and over 8.5% rests with the top ten. Sequencing was performed on peripheral blood or thyroid tissue (not recorded which). The receptors were sampled from an adult man with Graves' hyperthyroidism.

As DNA, the CDR3 is TGTGCCAGTAGTGTCAAGCCGCAGGGGATGGGAAATCAGCCCCAGCATTTT. This translates into CASSVKPQGMGNQPQHF. J is TRBJ1-5 and V is TRBV19; weak D call: TRBD1 (6 bases). Trimming removed 5 bases at V and 4 bases at J, with 21 bases between. CDR3 length equals 17 residues. In germline, CDR1 is LNHDA, CDR2 SQIVND (reference sequence).

This clonotype was picked up many times. The chain joins TRBV7-2 to TRBJ1-5, with 7 bases aligning to TRBD1. V lost 5 bases and J lost 1; bases outside the gene matches: 14. CDR3 length equals 18 residues. Germline CDR1 SGHTA, CDR2 FQGNSA. In DNA, the CDR3 is TGTGCCAGCAGCCCCCGGACAGGAAAAACCTCGAGCAATCAGCCCCAGCATTTT. Translating gives CASSPRTGKTSSNQPQHF.

The chain has TRBV5-1 and TRBJ1-4; unclear D gene. Per germline, CDR1 SGHRS and CDR2 YFSETQ. Trimming removed 1 base from V and 0 bases from J, with 10 bases in between. The CDR3 spans 16 residues. The CDR3: CASSLRHGPTNEKLFF. In DNA form, the CDR3 reads TGCGCCAGCAGCTTGAGACACGGACCAACTAATGAAAAACTGTTTTTT.

This clonotype was seen repeatedly, ten times or more. The chain uses TRBV12-3 or TRBV12-4 and TRBJ2-7, with 9 bases identical to TRBD2. V gave up 6 bases and J gave up 6 bases; unmatched junction bases: 12. The CDR3 runs to 15 residues. CDR3 DNA: TGTGCCAGCAGCCTAGAAGGGAGAGCGGGAGGCGAGCAGTACTTC. Protein: CASSLEGRAGGEQYF.

Note on this clonotype: An end of the junction does not agree with germline; a read error may underlie this. The chain couples TRBV7-2 to TRBJ2-6; the D call may be TRBD1 or TRBD2 (6 bases each). This CDR3 contains 12 residues. Germline V CDR1 and CDR2: SGHTA, FQGNSA. This CDR3 is CASNLGGASEAF. CDR3 DNA: TGTGCCAGTAACCTCGGGGGCGCATCTGAAGCTTTC.

The chain employs TRBV12-3 or TRBV12-4 and TRBJ2-2, with 12 bases identical to TRBD2. V lost 5 bases and J lost 5; bases outside the gene matches: 9. CDR3 length equals 17 residues. The CDR3 spells CASSPETSGRYTGELFF. CDR3 in DNA: TGTGCCAGCAGTCCCGAGACTAGCGGGAGATATACCGGGGAGCTGTTTTTT.

In this sample, this clonotype turned up many times. This chain links TRBV19 with TRBJ1-5; D remains unclear. In germline, CDR1 is LNHDA, CDR2 SQIVND (reference sequence). The CDR3 sequence is 13 residues long. The V gene lost 6 bases and the J gene lost 12 bases, with 18 bases spanning the gap. CDR3 sequence (DNA): TGTGCCAGTAGCGTGAAGGGTGTCCCGCACCAGCATTTT. This gives the protein CASSVKGVPHQHF.

Many counts were recorded for this clonotype. The V gene is TRBV12-3 or TRBV12-4, the J gene TRBJ1-4; weak D call: TRBD1 (6 bases). The CDR3 loop spans 14 amino acids. The ends were cut back, 4 bases at V and 7 bases at J, with 13 bases in the middle. The DNA for the CDR3 is TGTGCCAGCAGTTCTTGGGGGCGAGGTGAAAAACTGTTTTTT. This sequence encodes CASSSWGRGEKLFF.

This clonotype appeared many times. V gene TRBV11-2 combines with J gene TRBJ1-4; no definite D call. The CDR3 has 14 amino acids. The V end lost 4 bases, the J end lost 2 bases, and 8 bases lay between the germline ends. Germline lookup yields CDR1 SGHAT and CDR2 FQNNGV. For the CDR3, the DNA is TGTGCCAGCAGCTCGACATTGACTAATGAAAAACTGTTTTTT. This translates into CASSSTLTNEKLFF. Looking up the rest from reference TRBV11-2 and TRBJ1-4 gives the full variable domain: EAGVAQSPRYKIIEKRQSVAFWCNPISGHATLYWYQQILGQGPKLLIQFQNNGVVDDSQLPKDRFSAERLKGVDSTLKIQPAKLEDSAVYLCASSSTLTNEKLFFGSGTQLSVL.

The rearrangement uses TRBV12-3 or TRBV12-4 and TRBJ1-4; 7 nucleotides match TRBD1. The CDR3 totals 16 residues. J was trimmed by 4 bases and V by 8 bases; bases with no gene match: 13. The CDR3 protein is CASSLPRDSFNEKLFF. The DNA for the CDR3 is TGTGCCAGCTCACTACCCCGGGACAGCTTTAATGAAAAACTGTTTTTT.

There are many counts of this clonotype. The chain carries TRBV6-5 and TRBJ2-5; D is undetermined. Germline assignment: CDR1 MNHEY and CDR2 SVGAGI. CDR3 length: 16 amino acids. Trimming took 4 bases from V and 0 from J, leaving 15 bases between them. The CDR3 nucleotides are TGTGCCAGCAGTTCCCGACCACAGTTGTACCAAGAGACCCAGTACTTC. Amino acids: CASSSRPQLYQETQYF.

V is TRBV6-4 and J is TRBJ2-2; D not resolved. V was shortened by 4 bases and J by 0 bases, with 6 bases between the two germline ends. CDR3 length: 14 amino acids. Germline CDR1 reads MRHNA; CDR2 reads SNTAGT. In DNA, the CDR3 is TGTGCCAGCAGTGTACACCCGAACACCGGGGAGCTGTTTTTT. This gives the protein CASSVHPNTGELFF.

The chain recombines TRBV7-2 with TRBJ2-2; D possibly corresponds to TRBD1 (6 bases). Trimming shortened V by 5 bases and J by 2 bases, and 15 bases separated the two germline ends. The CDR3 loop spans 16 amino acids. Germline V gene lookup returns CDR1 SGHTA and CDR2 FQGNSA. CDR3 sequence (DNA): TGTGCCAGCAGCCGCTATCAGGGGAGAAACACCGGGGAGCTGTTTTTT. It encodes CASSRYQGRNTGELFF.

This clonotype was found many times. J is TRBJ1-2 and V is TRBV19; tentative D call: TRBD1 (5 bases). V was pared by 0 bases and J by 1 base, with 12 bases between. The CDR3 is 16 residues long. Germline CDR1 is LNHDA and CDR2 is SQIVND (reference sequence). CDR3: CASSIDATGLNYGYTF. CDR3 in DNA: TGTGCCAGTAGTATAGATGCAACAGGCCTTAACTATGGCTACACCTTC.

This clonotype was counted ten times or more. This sequence joins TRBV12-3 or TRBV12-4 and TRBJ1-6; 7 nucleotides line up with TRBD1. V lost 7 bases and J lost 7; bases outside the gene matches: 7. The CDR3 has 14 residues. The CDR3: CASTFGQENSPLHF. The DNA for the CDR3 is TGTGCCAGCACCTTCGGACAGGAGAATTCACCCCTCCACTTT.

This clonotype appeared a few times. The genes are TRBV2 and TRBJ2-7, with D possibly matching TRBD1 (6 bases). This CDR3 contains 16 residues. The V end lost 4 bases, the J end lost 1 base, and 17 bases lay between the germline ends. Germline lookup yields CDR1 SNHLY and CDR2 FYNNEI. The CDR3 nucleotides are TGTGCCAGCAGTGCCAACAGGGCAAGGGCTTCCTACGAGCAGTACTTC. This encodes CASSANRARASYEQYF.

Concerning this clonotype: It may be a read error: a sequence one base away is much more abundant. The rearrangement uses TRBV6-2 or TRBV6-3 and TRBJ1-1; D is uncertain. The CDR3 is 12 amino acids. CDR1 MNHEY and CDR2 SVGEGT come from the germline V gene. V lost 4 bases to trimming and J lost 4 bases, with 7 bases between them. The CDR3 region has the DNA TGTGCCAGCAGTTCCGCTGCCACTGAAGCTTTCTTT. This sequence encodes CASSSAATEAFF.

The chain couples TRBV7-9 to TRBJ2-2; D is possibly TRBD1 or TRBD2 (5 bases each). Germline values: CDR1 SEHNR, CDR2 FQNEAQ (reference sequence). CDR3 size: 14 residues. Between the trimmed V and J ends, which lost 5 bases and 4 bases, there was a span of 11 bases. CDR3 in amino acids: CASSPRDPTGELFF. DNA of the CDR3: TGTGCCAGCAGCCCCCGGGACCCCACCGGGGAGCTGTTTTTT.

This clonotype has a count of ten or more. The rearrangement links TRBV7-9 to TRBJ2-7, with 10 bases lining up with TRBD2. The CDR3 length is 15 residues. J was trimmed by 6 bases and V by 5 bases; bases with no gene match: 10. Germline CDR1 SEHNR, CDR2 FQNEAQ (reference sequence). In nucleotides, the CDR3 is TGTGCCAGCAGCCCTCTGGGATCTAGCGGGAGCGAGCAGTACTTC. This codes for CASSPLGSSGSEQYF.

At least ten counts were recorded for this clonotype. V gene TRBV20-1 combines with J gene TRBJ1-2; D is possibly TRBD1 (6 bases). V dropped 3 bases and J dropped 4 bases, with 15 bases sitting between them. Germline loops: CDR1 DFQATT, CDR2 SNEGSKA (reference sequence). The CDR3 loop spans 14 amino acids. The CDR3 DNA reads as TGCAGTGCTAGGCAAGGGGGGACCGTCTATGGCTACACCTTC. Protein: CSARQGGTVYGYTF.

Note on this clonotype: The junction differs from germline at one of its ends, possibly a read error. The chain couples TRBV10-3 to TRBJ2-5; 7 nucleotides line up with TRBD1. From germline, CDR1 is ENHRY and CDR2 SYGVKD. The CDR3 contains 16 residues. The CDR3 reads CASSPQTGVVLETQYF. The CDR3 coding sequence is TGTGCCAGCAGTCCTCAAACAGGGGTGGTCCTGGAGACCCAGTACTTC.

This sequence joins TRBV12-3 or TRBV12-4 and TRBJ1-5; D not resolved. This CDR3 contains 14 residues. V was clipped by 3 bases and J by 9 bases, with 15 bases between them. For the CDR3, the DNA is TGTGCCAGCAGTTTTGGCCAGGAAGGGTCGCCCCAGCATTTT. Residues: CASSFGQEGSPQHF.

This clonotype was counted ten times or more. DNA of the CDR3: TGTGCCAGCAGCGAGGACAGTAACTATGGCTACACCTTC. Protein product: CASSEDSNYGYTF. J is TRBJ1-2 and V is TRBV7-8, with a tentative D call TRBD1 (6 bases). The V gene's germline CDR1 is SGHVS and CDR2 FQNEAQ. This CDR3 is 13 amino acids long. V was cut by 5 bases and J by 1 base, with 8 bases left in between.

This clonotype came up a few times. V gene TRBV12-3 or TRBV12-4 combines with J gene TRBJ2-7; 8 bases align to TRBD1. The CDR3 runs to 14 residues. With V trimmed by 3 bases and J by 6 bases, 7 bases remained unmatched. CDR3 sequence: CASSFVQGASEQYF. The CDR3 DNA follows: TGTGCCAGCAGTTTCGTGCAGGGGGCTAGCGAGCAGTACTTC.

With regard to this clonotype: A much larger clone differs from this one at a single base, so this may be a read error. This chain links TRBV5-1 with TRBJ2-7; D gene uncertain. CDR3 length equals 13 residues. Germline V lookup: CDR1 SGHRS, CDR2 YFSETQ. CDR3: CASGLAGSLEQYF. The CDR3 DNA reads as TGCGCCAGCGGCTTGGCCGGGTCCCTCGAGCAGTACTTC. Complete variable domain (other parts from reference TRBV5-1 and TRBJ2-7): KAGVTQTPRYLIKTRGQQVTLSCSPISGHRSVSWYQQTPGQGLQFLFEYFSETQRNKGNFPGRFSGRQFSNSRSEMNVSTLELGDSALYLCASGLAGSLEQYFGPGTRLTVT.

V is TRBV9 and J is TRBJ2-6; D is uncertain. This CDR3 contains 12 residues. The germline gives CDR1 SGDLS, CDR2 YYNGEE. Between the trimmed V and J ends, which lost 0 bases and 11 bases, there was a span of 6 bases. CDR3 sequence reads: CASSVGSYVLTF. For the CDR3, the DNA is TGTGCCAGCAGCGTAGGGTCCTACGTCCTGACTTTC. Filled out from reference TRBV9 and TRBJ2-6, the complete variable domain reads DSGVTQTPKHLITATGQRVTLRCSPRSGDLSVYWYQQSLDQGLQFLIQYYNGEERAKGNILERFSAQQFPDLHSELNLSSLELGDSALYFCASSVGSYVLTFGAGSRLTVL.

The chain is built from TRBV29-1 and TRBJ1-2; 7 bases are shared with TRBD1. Germline V lookup: CDR1 SQVTM, CDR2 ANQGSEA. Trimming took 2 bases from V and 8 from J; bases not matched to a gene: 8. The CDR3 consists of 13 residues. DNA of the CDR3: TGCAGCGTTGAATCCGGGCCAGGGGGAGGCTACACCTTC. As protein: CSVESGPGGGYTF.

V gene TRBV7-6 combines with J gene TRBJ1-5, with 7 nucleotides matching TRBD1. V shed 7 bases and J 0 bases; nucleotides not matched to a gene: 9. This CDR3 comprises 16 residues. Germline CDR1 reads SGHVS; CDR2 reads FNYEAQ. In DNA, the CDR3 is TGTGCCAGCACCAGTCGACAGGGCAATAGCAATCAGCCCCAGCATTTT. This encodes CASTSRQGNSNQPQHF.

In its sample, this clonotype was seen many times. This chain links TRBV29-1 with TRBJ2-7; D may be TRBD2 (7 bases). Germline CDR1 and CDR2: SQVTM and ANQGSEA. This CDR3 spans 16 amino acids. Trimming shortened V by 2 bases and J by 2 bases, and 19 bases separated the two germline ends. Here the CDR3 reads CSVELGRGAPTYEQYF. The CDR3 nucleotides read TGCAGCGTTGAACTGGGCCGGGGGGCCCCAACCTACGAGCAGTACTTC.

The rearrangement uses TRBV5-1 and TRBJ1-6, with a tentative D call TRBD1 (6 bases). The CDR3 sequence is 16 residues long. Germline-derived CDR1 and CDR2 are SGHRS and YFSETQ. The germline V and J ends were trimmed by 4 bases and 0 bases, with 11 bases remaining between them. The CDR3 spells CASSSSGVSYNSPLHF. CDR3 coding DNA: TGCGCCAGCAGCAGTTCAGGGGTCTCCTATAATTCACCCCTCCACTTT.

DNA for the CDR3: TGTGCCAGCAGCCCCCCGTCTAGCCCTGGAAACACCATATATTTT. This translates into CASSPPSSPGNTIYF. The V gene is TRBV7-9, the J gene TRBJ1-3, with D hard to call. Trimming pared 5 bases from V and 2 bases from J, leaving 13 bases between. The length of the CDR3 is 15 residues. Germline V gene data show CDR1 as SEHNR and CDR2 as FQNEAQ (reference sequence). Full variable domain (outside the CDR3, taken from reference TRBV7-9 and TRBJ1-3): DTGVSQNPRHKITKRGQNVTFRCDPISEHNRLYWYRQTLGQGPEFLTYFQNEAQLEKSRLLSDRFSAERPKGSFSTLEIQRTEQGDSAMYLCASSPPSSPGNTIYFGEGSWLTVV.